This TCR beta chain derives from a study of naive and memory T cell subsets. Per the germline V gene, CDR1 is MNHEY and CDR2 is SVGEGT. The CDR3 consists of 13 residues. The germline V and J ends were trimmed by 9 bases and 5 bases, with 16 bases remaining between them. Alpha and beta libraries were amplified separately from the second PCR onward. This clonotype was seen once. Its cognate antigen is unknown. Two oligonucleotides, mixed equimolar, formed the beta constant-region primer covering TRBC1 and TRBC2. Ligation attached a single-stranded oligonucleotide with a 12-nucleotide UMI and the SP2 primer to the cDNA 3' end. One entry per CDR3 protein results from TCRdb running MiXCR on the UMI-ligation and nested PCR reads. The sample consists of over 75,000 distinct CDR3 sequences, roughly 14% of them appearing once. Findings and caveats of the study: Naive and memory repertoire findings lacked a ground truth for validation.

The origin of this receptor is a human donor in good health. This rearrangement joins TRBV6-2 or TRBV6-3 to TRBJ1-2, with D unresolved. Input material: central memory CD4+ T cells from blood. The chain's CDR3 is CASSTAGLYGYTF. For the CDR3, the DNA is TGTGCCAGTTCCACGGCCGGACTTTATGGCTACACCTTC.